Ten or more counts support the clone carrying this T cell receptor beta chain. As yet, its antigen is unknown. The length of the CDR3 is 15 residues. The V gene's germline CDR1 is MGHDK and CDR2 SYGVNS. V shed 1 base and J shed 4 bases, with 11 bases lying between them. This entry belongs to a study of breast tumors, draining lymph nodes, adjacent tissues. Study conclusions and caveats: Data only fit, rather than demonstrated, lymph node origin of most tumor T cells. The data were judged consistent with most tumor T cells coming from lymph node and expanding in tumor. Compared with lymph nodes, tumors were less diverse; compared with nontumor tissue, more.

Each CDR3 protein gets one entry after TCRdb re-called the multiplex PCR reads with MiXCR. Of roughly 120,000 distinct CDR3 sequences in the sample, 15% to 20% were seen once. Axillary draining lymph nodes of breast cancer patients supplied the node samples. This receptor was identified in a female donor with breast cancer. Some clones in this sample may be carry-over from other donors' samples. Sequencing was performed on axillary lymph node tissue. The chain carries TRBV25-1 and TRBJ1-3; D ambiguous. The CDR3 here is CASSEFTGYGNTIYF. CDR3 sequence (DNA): TGTGCCAGCAGTGAATTCACTGGGTACGGAAACACCATATATTTT. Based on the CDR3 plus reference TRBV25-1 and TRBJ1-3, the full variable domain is EADIYQTPRYLVIGTGKKITLECSQTMGHDKMYWYQQDPGMELHLIHYSYGVNSTEKGDLSSESTVSRIRTEHFPLTLESARPSHTSQYLCASSEFTGYGNTIYFGEGSWLTVV.